These 4 T cell receptor beta chains originate from one sample sequenced in a study of blood T cell repertoires in COVID-19. The assay was immunoSEQ multiplex PCR, and TCRdb's table has in-frame clones only and misses some. The table includes around 250,000 clones, approximately 78% detected once. The specimen sequenced was PBMCs or T cells enriched from blood (not recorded which). The receptors come from a man aged 35 to 55 who had been exposed to COVID-19.

V usage is TRBV9 and J usage is TRBJ2-1; 10 bases are a match to TRBD1. The V and J ends lost 4 bases and 3 bases, in that order; junction bases with no gene match: 4. The CDR3 contains 15 residues. Germline CDR1 SGDLS, CDR2 YYNGEE. The CDR3 DNA reads as TGTGCCAGCAGCACCCGGGACAGGGGCTACAATGAGCAGTTCTTC. It codes for CASSTRDRGYNEQFF.

The chain is built from TRBV5-8 and TRBJ1-2; maybe TRBD1 (5 bases). Trimming shortened V by 2 bases and J by 13 bases, and 18 bases separated the two germline ends. The V gene's germline CDR1 is SGHTS and CDR2 YDEGEE. The CDR3 has 13 amino acids. The CDR3 spells CASSLRGARISTF. CDR3 sequence (DNA): TGTGCCAGCAGCTTAAGGGGCGCCAGGATTTCCACCTTC.

The chain recombines TRBV7-2 with TRBJ2-1; TRBD2 matches at 12 bases. The CDR3 is 14 residues long. The junction had 5 bases not matched to a gene; V was cut back by 6 bases and J by 8 bases. CDR1 and CDR2 (germline): SGHTA, FQGNSA. The CDR3 protein is CASSRLAGGHEQFF. CDR3 in DNA: TGTGCCAGCAGTCGGCTAGCGGGAGGGCATGAGCAGTTCTTC.

The rearrangement uses TRBV19 and TRBJ2-2; 9 nucleotides line up with TRBD2. CDR3 size: 16 residues. Trimming removed 7 bases from V and 5 bases from J; junction bases left unmatched: 11. Germline lookup yields CDR1 LNHDA and CDR2 SQIVND (reference sequence). CDR3 loop: CASTTGAGGRTGELFF. CDR3 DNA: TGTGCCAGTACCACGGGGGCGGGAGGGCGTACCGGGGAGCTGTTTTTT.